One sample yielded the 6 T cell receptor beta chains listed below, sequenced in a study of blood T cell repertoires in COVID-19. Sequencing used immunoSEQ multiplex PCR; TCRdb keeps in-frame clones, though not all of them. The table lists 250,000 to 300,000 clones, roughly nine tenths of them singletons. The specimen was PBMCs or T cells enriched from blood (not recorded which). The receptors come from a woman in her 40s who had recovered from COVID-19.

The V and J genes are TRBV27 and TRBJ1-2; maybe TRBD1 (6 bases). V was cut by 6 bases and J by 5 bases, with 13 bases left in between. CDR3 length: 13 amino acids. Germline V CDR1 and CDR2: MNHEY, SMNVEV (reference sequence). CDR3 coding DNA: TGTGCCAGCAGGGCCGGGACAAAATATGGCTACACCTTC. Amino acids: CASRAGTKYGYTF.

J is TRBJ2-3 and V is TRBV5-8; 9 positions match TRBD2. CDR1 and CDR2 from the germline V gene are SGHTS and YDEGEE. V lost 3 bases and J lost 2; bases outside the gene matches: 7. The CDR3 is 16 amino acids. The CDR3 bases are TGTGCCAGCAGCTCCCCGACTAGCGGCTACACAGATACGCAGTATTTT. Translated, it gives CASSSPTSGYTDTQYF. The full variable domain, rest sourced from reference TRBV5-8 and TRBJ2-3, is EAGVTQSPTHLIKTRGQQATLRCSPISGHTSVYWYQQALGLGLQFLLWYDEGEERNRGNFPPRFSGRQFPNYSSELNVNALELEDSALYLCASSSPTSGYTDTQYFGPGTRLTVL.

V and J are TRBV19 and TRBJ1-2; TRBD1 aligns across 8 bases. The CDR3 has 15 residues. The ends lost 0 bases at V and 8 bases at J; junction bases unmatched: 8. Germline V gene lookup returns CDR1 LNHDA and CDR2 SQIVND (reference sequence). DNA of the CDR3: TGTGCCAGTAGTATAGATGGGACAGGCCCTGGGGGCTACACCTTC. Amino acid sequence: CASSIDGTGPGGYTF.

This chain connects TRBV7-9 to TRBJ2-4; D is unresolved. Germline values: CDR1 SEHNR, CDR2 FQNEAQ (reference sequence). V lost 1 base and J lost 0, with 7 bases in between. This CDR3 is built from 15 residues. The DNA for the CDR3 is TGTGCCAGCAGCTTAGACATGCTAGCCAAAAACATTCAGTACTTC. As protein: CASSLDMLAKNIQYF.

The chain links TRBV29-1 to TRBJ1-2, with no clear D. The CDR3 totals 12 residues. Trimming cost V 7 bases and J 0 bases, with 9 bases left between them. Germline V gene lookup returns CDR1 SQVTM and CDR2 ANQGSEA. The CDR3 DNA sequence: TGCAGCGCCGAAACACCTAACTATGGCTACACCTTC. The encoded protein is CSAETPNYGYTF.

The rearrangement links TRBV29-1 to TRBJ1-4; possible D gene TRBD1, 5 bases. The ends were cut back, 0 bases at V and 8 bases at J, with 13 bases in the middle. The CDR3 has 14 amino acids. Per the germline V gene, CDR1 is SQVTM and CDR2 is ANQGSEA. CDR3 loop: CSVEDRGKEEKLFF. CDR3 bases: TGCAGCGTTGAAGACCGGGGGAAGGAGGAAAAACTGTTTTTT.